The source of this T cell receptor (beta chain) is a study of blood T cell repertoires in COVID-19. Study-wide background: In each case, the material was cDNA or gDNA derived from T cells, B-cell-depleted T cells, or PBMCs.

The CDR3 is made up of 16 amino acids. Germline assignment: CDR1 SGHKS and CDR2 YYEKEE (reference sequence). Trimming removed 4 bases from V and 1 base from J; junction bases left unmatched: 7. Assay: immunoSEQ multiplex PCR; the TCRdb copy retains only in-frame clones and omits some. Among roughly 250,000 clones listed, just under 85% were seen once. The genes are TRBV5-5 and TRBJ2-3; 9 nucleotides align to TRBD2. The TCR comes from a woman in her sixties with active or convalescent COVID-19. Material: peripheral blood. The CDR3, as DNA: TGTGCCAGCAGCCAGTTAGCGGGAGCAGGCACAGATACGCAGTATTTT. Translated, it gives CASSQLAGAGTDTQYF.